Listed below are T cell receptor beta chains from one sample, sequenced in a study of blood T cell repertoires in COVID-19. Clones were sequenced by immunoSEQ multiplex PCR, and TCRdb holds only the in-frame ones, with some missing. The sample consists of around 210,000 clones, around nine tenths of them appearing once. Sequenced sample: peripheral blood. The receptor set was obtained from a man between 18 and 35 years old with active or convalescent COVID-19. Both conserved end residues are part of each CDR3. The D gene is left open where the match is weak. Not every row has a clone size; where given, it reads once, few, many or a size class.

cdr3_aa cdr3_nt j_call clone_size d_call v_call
CASSLGGTENQPQHF TGCGCCAGCAGCTTGGGGGGGACAGAAAATCAGCCCCAGCATTTT TRBJ1-5 . TRBD1 TRBV5-1
CASSPGGGNRRNTIYF TGTGCCAGCTCACCAGGAGGCGGAAACCGGAGAAACACCATATATTTT TRBJ1-3 . . TRBV18
CSVELRDRNTGELFF TGCAGCGTTGAACTCCGGGACAGAAACACCGGGGAGCTGTTTTTT TRBJ2-2 . TRBD1 TRBV29-1
CASSYDPGGVYEQYF TGTGCCAGCAGCTATGACCCAGGGGGCGTCTACGAGCAGTACTTC TRBJ2-7 . TRBD1 TRBV5-5
CASRERGGGSNTEAFF TGTGCCAGTAGGGAGAGGGGCGGGGGTTCCAACACTGAAGCTTTCTTT TRBJ1-1 . . TRBV19
CASSLRTASYEQYF TGCGCCAGCAGCTTGAGAACAGCCTCCTACGAGCAGTACTTC TRBJ2-7 . . TRBV5-1
CATSRSASGIYTGELFF TGTGCCACCAGCAGATCCGCTAGCGGGATTTATACCGGGGAGCTGTTTTTT TRBJ2-2 . TRBD2 TRBV15
CASSPIAGYGYTF TGTGCCAGCAGCCCCATTGCAGGGTACGGCTACACCTTC TRBJ1-2 . . TRBV11-1
CASSTYSGANVLTF TGTGCCAGCAGTACATATTCTGGGGCCAACGTCCTGACTTTC TRBJ2-6 . . TRBV28
CASSSTFTGGAGANVLTF TGCGCCAGCAGCTCGACCTTTACGGGGGGGGCCGGGGCCAACGTCCTGACTTTC TRBJ2-6 . TRBD2 TRBV5-1
CASSPQGPQGSGGYTF TGTGCCAGCAGCCCACAAGGCCCACAGGGGAGTGGTGGCTACACCTTC TRBJ1-2 . TRBD1 TRBV14
CASSYSGQQDNEQFF TGTGCCAGCAGTTACTCGGGACAGCAAGATAATGAGCAGTTCTTC TRBJ2-1 . TRBD1 TRBV6-5
CASSAQVGNTIYF TGTGCCAGCAGCGCCCAGGTTGGAAACACCATATATTTT TRBJ1-3 . . TRBV14
CASSYGAGGPPSEQFF TGTGCCAGCAGTTACGGGGCGGGAGGTCCTCCAAGTGAGCAGTTCTTC TRBJ2-1 . TRBD2 TRBV6-6
CSGIDEGAWGYTF TGCAGTGGTATTGACGAGGGGGCGTGGGGCTACACCTTC TRBJ1-2 . TRBD1 TRBV20-1
CSVTTGAGNYGYTF TGCAGCGTTACCACAGGGGCGGGAAACTATGGCTACACCTTC TRBJ1-2 . TRBD1 TRBV29-1
CATSRLNQPQHF TGTGCCACCAGCCGTTTAAATCAGCCCCAGCATTTT TRBJ1-5 . . TRBV15
CASSVASGIGELFF TGTGCCAGCAGTGTGGCTAGCGGGATAGGGGAGCTGTTTTTT TRBJ2-2 once TRBD2 TRBV2
CASSLAATSGRDFTDTQYF TGCGCCAGCAGCTTGGCCGCGACTAGCGGGCGGGACTTCACAGATACGCAGTATTTT TRBJ2-3 . TRBD2 TRBV5-1
CASSHMAGGADTQYF TGTGCCAGCAGCCATATGGCGGGGGGGGCAGATACGCAGTATTTT TRBJ2-3 many . TRBV21-1
CATSSWAPGGTDTQYF TGTGCCACCAGCAGTTGGGCCCCGGGGGGCACAGATACGCAGTATTTT TRBJ2-3 . . TRBV15
CASSPSSVLKGGQFF TGTGCCAGCAGCCCGTCTAGCGTCCTCAAGGGCGGGCAGTTCTTC TRBJ2-1 . . TRBV14
CASSLGITEQPYEQYF TGTGCCAGCAGCTTAGGGATAACAGAGCAACCCTACGAGCAGTACTTC TRBJ2-7 . . TRBV11-2
CASSPEGGSTEAFF TGTGCCAGCAGCCCCGAGGGGGGGTCCACTGAAGCTTTCTTT TRBJ1-1 . . TRBV7-9
CASSLRKTGTGTEGYTF TGCGCCAGCAGTCTGAGGAAAACCGGGACAGGGACGGAGGGCTACACCTTC TRBJ1-2 . TRBD1 TRBV5-1
CASSQGTNLAGGLTQYF TGCGCCAGCAGCCAAGGTACCAACCTAGCGGGAGGTCTTACGCAGTATTTT TRBJ2-3 . TRBD2 TRBV4-3
CASSPGVWDEQFF TGTGCCAGCAGCCCGGGGGTCTGGGATGAGCAGTTCTTC TRBJ2-1 . . TRBV5-4